Following are 14 T cell receptor beta chains from one sample sequenced in a study of T-cell reconstitution after alpha-beta-depleted transplantation in children. The TCRbeta library was prepared with unique molecular identifiers. TCRdb re-derived calls from the PCR reads in MiXCR, one entry per CDR3 protein. The sample has about 610,000 distinct CDR3 sequences, approximately 10% seen once. Sequenced here: PBMCs from the stem cell graft donor, sampled from the stem cell graft. Receptors were obtained from a human donor who donated a stem cell graft to a child with acute myeloid leukemia.

The chain is built from TRBV20-1 and TRBJ1-2; TRBD1 is a possible D gene (6 bases). Looked up from germline, CDR1 is DFQATT and CDR2 is SNEGSKA (reference sequence). This CDR3 is built from 13 residues. V lost 6 bases, J lost 3 bases, and 14 bases lay in between. The CDR3 loop is CSAGALGDYGYTF. CDR3 bases: TGCAGTGCGGGGGCCCTAGGCGACTATGGCTACACCTTC.

This clonotype has a handful of counts. J is TRBJ2-3 and V is TRBV29-1; D is uncertain. This CDR3 is 12 amino acids long. V shed 7 bases and J shed 3 bases, with 11 bases lying between them. Germline V gene lookup returns CDR1 SQVTM and CDR2 ANQGSEA. Here the CDR3 DNA reads TGCAGCGCTCTGAGAGGAACAGATACGCAGTATTTT. It encodes CSALRGTDTQYF.

This clonotype was observed a handful of times. The chain is built from TRBV5-1 and TRBJ1-4, with 9 bases identical to TRBD1. The CDR3 contains 17 residues. Germline trimming cut 0 bases from V and 3 bases from J; bases unmatched to any gene: 6. Germline CDR1 reads SGHRS; CDR2 reads YFSETQ. The DNA for the CDR3 is TGCGCCAGCAGCTTGGGCCTTCGACAGGGGGCTAATGAAAAACTGTTTTTT. It codes for CASSLGLRQGANEKLFF.

The V gene is TRBV14, the J gene TRBJ2-1, with 7 bases aligning to TRBD1. Looked up from germline, CDR1 is SGHDN and CDR2 is FVKESK. J gave up 7 bases and V 4 bases, and 13 bases lay outside the gene matches. The CDR3 totals 16 residues. The CDR3 nucleotides are TGTGCCAGCAGCCTCTTCGACAGGGCTTTATCTAATGAGCAGTTCTTC. The encoded protein is CASSLFDRALSNEQFF.

This clonotype has just a few counts. The chain carries TRBV15 and TRBJ2-1; possibly TRBD1 or TRBD2 for D (5 bases each). Trimming took 9 bases from V and 4 from J, leaving 13 bases between them. This CDR3 is built from 13 residues. Looked up from germline, CDR1 is LNHNV and CDR2 is YYDKDF (reference sequence). CDR3 amino acids: CATTTGTYNEQFF. The CDR3 bases are TGTGCCACTACTACTGGGACGTACAATGAGCAGTTCTTC.

This clonotype showed up just a few times. The chain combines TRBV5-1 with TRBJ1-1; 8 nucleotides agree with TRBD1. The CDR3 totals 16 residues. Trimming took 2 bases from V and 1 from J; bases not matched to a gene: 7. Germline V gene lookup returns CDR1 SGHRS and CDR2 YFSETQ. The CDR3 is CASSLTTGARNTEAFF. CDR3 DNA sequence: TGCGCCAGCAGCTTAACGACAGGGGCGCGGAACACTGAAGCTTTCTTT.

This clonotype was seen ten or more times. This rearrangement joins TRBV7-3 to TRBJ2-7; D gene unclear. V was clipped by 1 base and J by 5 bases, with 9 bases between them. CDR1 and CDR2 from the germline V gene are SGHTA and FQGTGA. This CDR3 is built from 13 residues. CDR3 sequence: CASSLKAGDEQYF. CDR3 bases: TGTGCCAGCAGCTTAAAAGCTGGGGACGAGCAGTACTTC.

This clonotype was seen more than once but under ten times. The chain is built from TRBV6-1 and TRBJ2-7, with 10 bases fitting TRBD2. The CDR3 is 14 residues long. Germline-derived CDR1 and CDR2 are MNHNS and SASEGT. J gave up 4 bases and V 7 bases, and 7 bases lay outside the gene matches. CDR3 region: CASTASGRSYEQYF. The CDR3 nucleotides are TGTGCCAGCACAGCTAGCGGGAGATCGTACGAGCAGTACTTC.

Only a few counts were recorded for this clonotype. V gene TRBV10-3 combines with J gene TRBJ2-7, with no clear D. CDR3 length equals 14 residues. V was shortened by 5 bases and J by 0 bases, with 11 bases between the two germline ends. Per germline, CDR1 ENHRY and CDR2 SYGVKD. This CDR3 reads CAISIIDISYEQYF. The CDR3 DNA follows: TGTGCCATCAGTATTATCGACATCTCCTACGAGCAGTACTTC.

This clonotype was seen a handful of times. V and J are TRBV20-1 and TRBJ2-7, with 14 bases aligning to TRBD2. CDR1 is DFQATT and CDR2 is SNEGSKA in the germline V gene (reference sequence). The CDR3 length is 13 residues. The ends lost 6 bases at V and 6 bases at J; junction bases unmatched: 4. The CDR3 nucleotides are TGCAGTGCCGTGACTAGCGGGAGGGCCGAGCAGTACTTC. It translates to CSAVTSGRAEQYF.

This clonotype was observed many times. The chain is built from TRBV6-1 and TRBJ2-1, with 8 bases matching TRBD2. V dropped 2 bases and J dropped 4; count of bases not matched to a gene: 7. The V gene's germline CDR1 is MNHNS and CDR2 SASEGT. The CDR3 covers 16 residues. CDR3 residues: CASSESLAGTYNEQFF. CDR3 bases: TGTGCCAGCAGTGAAAGTCTAGCGGGCACTTACAATGAGCAGTTCTTC.

This clonotype has only a few counts. V usage is TRBV29-1 and J usage is TRBJ2-2, with 8 nucleotides matching TRBD1. CDR1 is SQVTM, CDR2 ANQGSEA, per germline. Germline trimming cut 7 bases from V and 6 bases from J; bases unmatched to any gene: 16. This CDR3 contains 16 residues. CDR3 in DNA: TGCAGCGGCTCAAACAGGGGGGAGCGCGGGCCCGGGGAGCTGTTTTTT. It translates to CSGSNRGERGPGELFF.

There are a few counts of this clonotype. The genes are TRBV5-1 and TRBJ2-7; D remains ambiguous. The V gene lost 4 bases and the J gene lost 7 bases, with 18 bases spanning the gap. The CDR3 contains 14 residues. The germline CDR1 and CDR2 sequences are SGHRS and YFSETQ. CDR3 sequence: CASSATSLLWEQYF. The CDR3 bases are TGCGCCAGCAGCGCCACGAGCCTCCTCTGGGAGCAGTACTTC. The variable domain in full, with the rest retrieved from reference TRBV5-1 and TRBJ2-7, is KAGVTQTPRYLIKTRGQQVTLSCSPISGHRSVSWYQQTPGQGLQFLFEYFSETQRNKGNFPGRFSGRQFSNSRSEMNVSTLELGDSALYLCASSATSLLWEQYFGPGTRLTVT.

V usage is TRBV10-3 and J usage is TRBJ1-1; 7 bases match TRBD1. The V and J ends lost 5 bases and 1 base, in that order; junction bases with no gene match: 4. Germline V CDR1 and CDR2: ENHRY, SYGVKD. CDR3 length equals 14 residues. In nucleotides, the CDR3 is TGTGCCATCAGTCAACAGGGGTCGAACACTGAAGCTTTCTTT. Translated, it gives CAISQQGSNTEAFF.